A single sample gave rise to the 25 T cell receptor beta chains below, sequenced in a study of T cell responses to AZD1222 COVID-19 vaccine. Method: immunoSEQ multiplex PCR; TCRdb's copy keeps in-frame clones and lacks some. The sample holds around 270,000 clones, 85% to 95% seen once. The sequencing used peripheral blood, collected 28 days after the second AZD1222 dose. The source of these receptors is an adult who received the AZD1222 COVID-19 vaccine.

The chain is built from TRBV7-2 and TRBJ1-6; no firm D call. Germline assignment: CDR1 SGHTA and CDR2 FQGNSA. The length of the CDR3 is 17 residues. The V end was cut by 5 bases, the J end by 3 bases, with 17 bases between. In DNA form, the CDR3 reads TGTGCCAGCAGCCCAGACGGTGGGCGGATCTATAATTCACCCCTCCACTTT. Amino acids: CASSPDGGRIYNSPLHF.

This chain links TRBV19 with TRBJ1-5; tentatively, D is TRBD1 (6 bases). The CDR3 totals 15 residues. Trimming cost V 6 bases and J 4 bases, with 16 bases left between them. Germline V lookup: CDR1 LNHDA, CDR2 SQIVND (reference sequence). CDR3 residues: CASSPSRDTNQPQHF. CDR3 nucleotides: TGTGCCAGTAGCCCCAGTAGGGACACAAATCAGCCCCAGCATTTT.

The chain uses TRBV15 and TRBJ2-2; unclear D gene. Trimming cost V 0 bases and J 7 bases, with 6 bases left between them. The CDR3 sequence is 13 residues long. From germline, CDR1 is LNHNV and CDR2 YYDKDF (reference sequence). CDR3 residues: CATSRDRIGELFF. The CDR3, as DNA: TGTGCCACCAGCAGAGATAGGATCGGGGAGCTGTTTTTT.

CDR3 protein: CASSPGHPQPQHF. The CDR3 bases are TGTGCCAGTAGTCCAGGACACCCGCAGCCCCAGCATTTT. The genes are TRBV19 and TRBJ1-5, with D tentatively TRBD1 (5 bases). The germline V gene encodes CDR1 LNHDA and CDR2 SQIVND (reference sequence). This CDR3 spans 13 amino acids. Trimming left V 5 bases short and J 7 bases short, with 12 bases between.

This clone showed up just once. The CDR3 DNA reads as TGCGCCAGCAGCCAAGGTGGGGGTAAGGCTCACGAGCAGTACTTC. It translates to CASSQGGGKAHEQYF. The V and J genes are TRBV4-3 and TRBJ2-7; D may match TRBD1 or TRBD2 (5 bases each). Germline CDR1 LGHNA, CDR2 YSLEER. Trimming removed 1 base at V and 5 bases at J, with 15 bases between. This CDR3 is built from 15 residues.

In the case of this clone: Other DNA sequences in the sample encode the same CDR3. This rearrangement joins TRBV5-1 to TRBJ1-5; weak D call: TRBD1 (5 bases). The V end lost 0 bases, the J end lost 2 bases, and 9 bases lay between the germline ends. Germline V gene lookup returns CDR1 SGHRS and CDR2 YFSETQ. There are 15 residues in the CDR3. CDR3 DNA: TGCGCCAGCAGCTTGGACGGGGGGGGCAATCAGCCCCAGCATTTT. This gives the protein CASSLDGGGNQPQHF.

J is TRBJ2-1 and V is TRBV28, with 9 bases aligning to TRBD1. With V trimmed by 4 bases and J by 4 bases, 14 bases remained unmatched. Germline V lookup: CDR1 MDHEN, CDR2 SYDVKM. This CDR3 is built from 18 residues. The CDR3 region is CASSSPLLDRGEYNEQFF. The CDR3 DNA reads TGTGCCAGCAGTTCCCCTCTCCTTGACAGGGGGGAATACAATGAGCAGTTCTTC.

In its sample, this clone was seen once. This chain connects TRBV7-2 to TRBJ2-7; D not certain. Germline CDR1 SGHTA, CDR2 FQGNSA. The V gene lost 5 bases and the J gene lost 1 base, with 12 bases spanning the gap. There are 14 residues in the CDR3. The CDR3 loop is CASSLMKGSYEQYF. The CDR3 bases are TGTGCCAGCAGCCTAATGAAGGGTTCCTACGAGCAGTACTTC.

CDR3 in amino acids: CASSPWGQGAQGYTF. The CDR3 nucleotides are TGTGCCAGTAGTCCCTGGGGACAGGGGGCACAGGGCTACACCTTC. The chain links TRBV19 to TRBJ1-2; 12 bases line up with TRBD1. J lost 8 bases, V lost 5 bases, and 9 bases had no gene match. This CDR3 has 15 residues. Germline V lookup: CDR1 LNHDA, CDR2 SQIVND (reference sequence).

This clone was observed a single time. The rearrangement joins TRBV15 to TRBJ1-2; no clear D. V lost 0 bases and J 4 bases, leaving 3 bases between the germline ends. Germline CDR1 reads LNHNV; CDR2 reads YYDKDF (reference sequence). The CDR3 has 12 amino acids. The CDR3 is CATSREFYGYTF. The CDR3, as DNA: TGTGCCACCAGCAGAGAATTCTATGGCTACACCTTC.

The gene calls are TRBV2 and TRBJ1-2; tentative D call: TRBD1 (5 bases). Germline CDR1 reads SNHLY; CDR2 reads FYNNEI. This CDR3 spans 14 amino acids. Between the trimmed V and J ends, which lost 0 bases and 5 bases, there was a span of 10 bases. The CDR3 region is CASSEALAGYGYTF. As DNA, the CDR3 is TGTGCCAGCAGTGAAGCGCTTGCAGGGTATGGCTACACCTTC. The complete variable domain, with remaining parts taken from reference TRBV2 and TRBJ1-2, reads EPEVTQTPSHQVTQMGQEVILRCVPISNHLYFYWYRQILGQKVEFLVSFYNNEISEKSEIFDDQFSVERPDGSNFTLKIRSTKLEDSAMYFCASSEALAGYGYTFGSGTRLTVV.

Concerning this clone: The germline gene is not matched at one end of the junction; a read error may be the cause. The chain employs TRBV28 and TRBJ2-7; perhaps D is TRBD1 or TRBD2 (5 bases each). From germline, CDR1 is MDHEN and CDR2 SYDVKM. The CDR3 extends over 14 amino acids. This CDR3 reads CASSLGRAHPIGTF. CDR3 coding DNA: TGTGCCAGCAGTTTGGGCAGGGCCCATCCCATAGGGACCTTC.

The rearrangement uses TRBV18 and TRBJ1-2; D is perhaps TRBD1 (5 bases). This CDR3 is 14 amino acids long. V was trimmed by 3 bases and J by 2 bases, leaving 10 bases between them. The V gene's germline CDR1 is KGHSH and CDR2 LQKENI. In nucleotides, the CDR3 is TGTGCCAGCTCACCTGGACACTTGAACTATGGCTACACCTTC. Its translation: CASSPGHLNYGYTF.

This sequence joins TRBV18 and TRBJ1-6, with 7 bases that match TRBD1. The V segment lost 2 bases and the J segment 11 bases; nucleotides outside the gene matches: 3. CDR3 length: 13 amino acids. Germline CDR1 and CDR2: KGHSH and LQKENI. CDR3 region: CASSPDREAPLHF. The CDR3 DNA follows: TGTGCCAGCTCACCAGACAGGGAGGCACCCCTCCACTTT.

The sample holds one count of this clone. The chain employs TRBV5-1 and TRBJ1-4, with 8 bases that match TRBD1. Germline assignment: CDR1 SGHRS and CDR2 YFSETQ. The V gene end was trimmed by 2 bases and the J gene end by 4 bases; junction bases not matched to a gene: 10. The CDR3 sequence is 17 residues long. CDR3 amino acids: CASSFGPGGRINEKLFF. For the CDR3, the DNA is TGCGCCAGCAGCTTCGGACCAGGGGGCCGGATTAATGAAAAACTGTTTTTT.

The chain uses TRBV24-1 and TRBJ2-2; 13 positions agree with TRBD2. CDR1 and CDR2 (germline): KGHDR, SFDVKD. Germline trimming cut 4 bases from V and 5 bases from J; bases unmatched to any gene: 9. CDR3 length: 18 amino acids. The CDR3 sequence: CATSESGLAGSITGELFF. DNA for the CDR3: TGTGCCACCAGTGAATCGGGACTAGCGGGATCTATTACCGGGGAGCTGTTTTTT.

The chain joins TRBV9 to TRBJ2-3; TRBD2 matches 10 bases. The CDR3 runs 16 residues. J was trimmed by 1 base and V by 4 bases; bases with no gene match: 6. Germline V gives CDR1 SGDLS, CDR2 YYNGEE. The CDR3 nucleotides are TGTGCCAGCAGCCCTCTAGCGGGAGTCGGCACAGATACGCAGTATTTT. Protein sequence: CASSPLAGVGTDTQYF.

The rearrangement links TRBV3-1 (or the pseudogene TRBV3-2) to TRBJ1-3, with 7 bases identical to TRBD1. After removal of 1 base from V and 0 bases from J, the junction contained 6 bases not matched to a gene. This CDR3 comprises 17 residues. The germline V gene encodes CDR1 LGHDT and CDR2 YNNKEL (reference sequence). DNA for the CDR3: TGTGCCAGCAGCCAAGGGACAGGCGCCTTCTCTGGAAACACCATATATTTT. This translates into CASSQGTGAFSGNTIYF.

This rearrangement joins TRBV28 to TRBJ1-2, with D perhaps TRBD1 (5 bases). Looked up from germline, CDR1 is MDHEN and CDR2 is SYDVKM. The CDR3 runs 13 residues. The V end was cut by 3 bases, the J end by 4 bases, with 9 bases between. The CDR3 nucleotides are TGTGCCAGCAGTTTCGCGACAGTCTATGGCTACACCTTC. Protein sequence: CASSFATVYGYTF.

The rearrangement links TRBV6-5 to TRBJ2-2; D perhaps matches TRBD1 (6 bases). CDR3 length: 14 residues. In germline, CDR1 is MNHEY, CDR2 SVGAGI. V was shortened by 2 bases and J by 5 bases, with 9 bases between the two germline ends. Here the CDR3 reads CASSYQGSTGELFF. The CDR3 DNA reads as TGTGCCAGCAGTTACCAGGGGAGTACCGGGGAGCTGTTTTTT.

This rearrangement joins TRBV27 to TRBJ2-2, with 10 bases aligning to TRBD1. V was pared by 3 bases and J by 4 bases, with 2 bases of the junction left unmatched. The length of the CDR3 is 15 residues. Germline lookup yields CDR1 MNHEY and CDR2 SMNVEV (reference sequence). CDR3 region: CASSFGTGVTGELFF. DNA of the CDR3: TGTGCCAGCAGTTTCGGGACAGGGGTCACCGGGGAGCTGTTTTTT.

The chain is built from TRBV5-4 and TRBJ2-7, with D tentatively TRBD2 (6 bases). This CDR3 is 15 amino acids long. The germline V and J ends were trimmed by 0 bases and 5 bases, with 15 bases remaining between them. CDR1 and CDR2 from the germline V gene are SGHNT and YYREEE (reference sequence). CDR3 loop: CASSLAGLRGNEQYF. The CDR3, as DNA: TGTGCCAGCAGCTTGGCCGGGCTCCGGGGGAACGAGCAGTACTTC.

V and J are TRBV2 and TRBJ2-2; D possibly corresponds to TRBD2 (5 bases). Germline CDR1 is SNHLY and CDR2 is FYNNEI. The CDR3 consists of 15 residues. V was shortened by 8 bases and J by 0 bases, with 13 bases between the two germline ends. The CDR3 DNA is TGTGCCAGCGTGTGGAGGAGCCCGAACACCGGGGAGCTGTTTTTT. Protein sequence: CASVWRSPNTGELFF.

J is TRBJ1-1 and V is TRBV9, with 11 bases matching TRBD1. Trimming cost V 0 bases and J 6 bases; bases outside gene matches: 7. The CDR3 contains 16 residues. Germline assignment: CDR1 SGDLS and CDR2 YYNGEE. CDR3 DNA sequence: TGTGCCAGCAGCGTAGGACCGGGACAGGGGGTGGCTGAAGCTTTCTTT. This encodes CASSVGPGQGVAEAFF.

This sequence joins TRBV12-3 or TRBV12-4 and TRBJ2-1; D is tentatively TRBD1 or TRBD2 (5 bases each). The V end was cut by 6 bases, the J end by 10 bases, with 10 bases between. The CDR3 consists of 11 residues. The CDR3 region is CASRRWDEQFF. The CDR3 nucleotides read TGTGCCAGCAGGAGATGGGACGAGCAGTTCTTC.